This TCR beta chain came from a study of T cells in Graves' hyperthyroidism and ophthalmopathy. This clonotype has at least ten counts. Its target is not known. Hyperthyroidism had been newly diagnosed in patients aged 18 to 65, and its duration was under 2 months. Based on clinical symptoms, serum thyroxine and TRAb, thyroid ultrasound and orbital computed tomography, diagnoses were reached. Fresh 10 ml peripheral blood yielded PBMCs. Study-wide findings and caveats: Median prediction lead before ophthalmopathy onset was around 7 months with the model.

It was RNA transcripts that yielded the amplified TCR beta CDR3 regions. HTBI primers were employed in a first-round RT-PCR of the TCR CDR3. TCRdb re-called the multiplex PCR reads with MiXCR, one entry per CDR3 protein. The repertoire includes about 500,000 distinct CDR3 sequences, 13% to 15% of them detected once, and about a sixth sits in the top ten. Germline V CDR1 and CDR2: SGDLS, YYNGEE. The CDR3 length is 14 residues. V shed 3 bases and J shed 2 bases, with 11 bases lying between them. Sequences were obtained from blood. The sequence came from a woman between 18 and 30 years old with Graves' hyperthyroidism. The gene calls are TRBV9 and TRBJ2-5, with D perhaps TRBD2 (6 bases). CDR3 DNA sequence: TGTGCCAGCAGCGCGAGTGGGGGGCAAGAGACCCAGTACTTC. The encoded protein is CASSASGGQETQYF.